A single sample gave rise to the 28 T cell receptor beta chains below, sequenced in a study of shared clonotypes between healthy human individuals. TCRdb keeps only in-frame clones here, not all; method: immunoSEQ multiplex PCR. The table includes about 1.1 million clones, approximately 77% detected once. Material for sequencing was memory CD4+ T cells from PBMCs. As to subset: CD45RA-negative fraction. These TCRs come from a man between 18 and 35 years old in good health. Some clones in this sample may be carry-over from other donors' samples.

This clone is a singleton in its sample. J is TRBJ2-1 and V is TRBV5-1; 12 bases agree with TRBD2. The CDR3 spans 15 residues. In germline, CDR1 is SGHRS, CDR2 YFSETQ. V dropped 7 bases and J dropped 2; count of bases not matched to a gene: 4. The CDR3 loop is CASRRTSGTYNEQFF. The DNA for the CDR3 is TGCGCCAGCCGGCGGACTAGCGGGACCTACAATGAGCAGTTCTTC.

Points on this clone: This sample also contains other DNA sequences that code for the same CDR3. The V call is TRBV9, the J call TRBJ2-3; tentative D call: TRBD1 (5 bases). The V gene's germline CDR1 is SGDLS and CDR2 YYNGEE. Trimming pared 2 bases from V and 4 bases from J, leaving 8 bases between. This CDR3 has 13 residues. CDR3 in DNA: TGTGCCAGCAGCGTTCAGGGTGCAGATACGCAGTATTTT. Translation gives CASSVQGADTQYF.

This chain uses TRBV5-6 with TRBJ2-3; 10 positions match TRBD2. The V and J ends lost 5 bases and 5 bases, in that order; junction bases with no gene match: 20. This CDR3 is 19 amino acids long. Germline V gene lookup returns CDR1 SGHDT and CDR2 YYEEEE. CDR3 in DNA: TGTGCCAGCAGAAGACTCCTAGCGGGAGCCACCGGCCCAGGAGATACGCAGTATTTT. Protein product: CASRRLLAGATGPGDTQYF.

The chain uses TRBV4-1 and TRBJ2-4, with 11 bases aligning to TRBD2. CDR1 and CDR2 (germline): MGHRA, YSYEKL. This CDR3 region has 17 residues. V lost 0 bases, J lost 4 bases, and 5 bases stayed unmatched. The CDR3 DNA reads TGCGCCAGCAGCCAAGATCGTAGCGGGAGGGAGAAAAACATTCAGTACTTC. As protein: CASSQDRSGREKNIQYF.

This chain joins TRBV7-2 and TRBJ2-4, with D possibly being TRBD1 or TRBD2 (5 bases each). The CDR3 runs to 14 residues. V was clipped by 2 bases and J by 5 bases, with 10 bases between them. Per germline, CDR1 SGHTA and CDR2 FQGNSA. This chain's CDR3 is CASSLSMGENIQYF. Written as DNA, the CDR3 is TGTGCCAGCAGCTTATCGATGGGGGAAAACATTCAGTACTTC.

Regarding this clone: This clone may be a read error of a much larger clone one base away. The chain recombines TRBV2 with TRBJ1-3, with D unresolved. This CDR3 spans 15 amino acids. The V end was cut by 7 bases, the J end by 1 base, with 14 bases between. The germline V gene has CDR1 SNHLY and CDR2 FYNNEI. As DNA, the CDR3 is TGTGCCAGCAATGCTGAGGGTCGGTCTGGAAACACCATATATTTT. Translation gives CASNAEGRSGNTIYF.

This clone has a single count. This chain connects TRBV7-7 to TRBJ2-7; possible D gene TRBD2, 6 bases. The V gene lost 1 base and the J gene lost 0 bases, with 19 bases spanning the gap. CDR3 length equals 18 residues. Germline loops: CDR1 SSHAT, CDR2 FNYEAQ (reference sequence). CDR3 protein: CASSLVLEGGMSSYEQYF. The CDR3 region has the DNA TGTGCCAGCAGCTTAGTCCTAGAGGGCGGGATGAGCTCCTACGAGCAGTACTTC. Together with reference TRBV7-7 and TRBJ2-7, the CDR3 gives the full variable domain: GAGVSQSPRYKVTKRGQDVTLRCDPISSHATLYWYQQALGQGPEFLTYFNYEAQPDKSGLPSDRFSAERPEGSISTLTIQRTEQRDSAMYRCASSLVLEGGMSSYEQYFGPGTRLTVT.

The genes are TRBV7-3 and TRBJ2-1; 8 bases match TRBD2. The CDR3 contains 15 residues. V lost 3 bases to trimming and J lost 4 bases; unmatched junction nucleotides: 5. Germline loops: CDR1 SGHTA, CDR2 FQGTGA. The CDR3 loop reads CASSLTSAGYNEQFF. CDR3 bases: TGTGCCAGCAGCTTGACTAGCGCAGGATACAATGAGCAGTTCTTC.

The genes are TRBV9 and TRBJ2-5; D tentatively fits TRBD1 or TRBD2 (5 bases each). V lost 2 bases to trimming and J lost 5 bases, with 10 bases between them. There are 13 residues in the CDR3. The germline V gene encodes CDR1 SGDLS and CDR2 YYNGEE. The CDR3 is CASSVDGTETQYF. The CDR3 DNA is TGTGCCAGCAGCGTTGACGGGACGGAGACCCAGTACTTC.

With respect to this clone: The sample holds other DNA sequences that translate to the same CDR3. The chain links TRBV9 to TRBJ2-5; D uncertain. The CDR3 runs 13 residues. Germline values: CDR1 SGDLS, CDR2 YYNGEE. The V end was cut by 2 bases, the J end by 4 bases, with 9 bases between. CDR3 sequence (DNA): TGTGCCAGCAGCGTGGGTCTGGTAGAGACCCAGTACTTC. Its protein product is CASSVGLVETQYF. Filled out from reference TRBV9 and TRBJ2-5, the complete variable domain reads DSGVTQTPKHLITATGQRVTLRCSPRSGDLSVYWYQQSLDQGLQFLIQYYNGEERAKGNILERFSAQQFPDLHSELNLSSLELGDSALYFCASSVGLVETQYFGPGTRLLVL.

The chain links TRBV6-5 to TRBJ2-4; D remains ambiguous. In germline, CDR1 is MNHEY, CDR2 SVGAGI. The CDR3 extends over 16 amino acids. Trimming left V 4 bases short and J 0 bases short, with 13 bases between. The CDR3 nucleotides are TGTGCCAGCAGTTTGGACGGTAGAATAGCCAAAAACATTCAGTACTTC. Translated: CASSLDGRIAKNIQYF.

Here the CDR3 DNA reads TGTGCCAGCAGCTCCAGACTAGCGGGAGACACAGATACGCAGTATTTT. Translated, it gives CASSSRLAGDTDTQYF. This sequence joins TRBV5-4 and TRBJ2-3; TRBD2 matches at 12 bases. This CDR3 is 16 amino acids long. The germline gives CDR1 SGHNT, CDR2 YYREEE (reference sequence). Trimming removed 3 bases from V and 2 bases from J; junction bases left unmatched: 4.

The chain carries TRBV5-1 and TRBJ1-3, with 8 bases matching TRBD1. Germline V lookup: CDR1 SGHRS, CDR2 YFSETQ. V was pared by 0 bases and J by 2 bases, with 1 base of the junction left unmatched. The CDR3 length is 15 residues. This chain's CDR3 is CASSLATGAGNTIYF. For the CDR3, the DNA is TGCGCCAGCAGCTTGGCGACAGGGGCTGGAAACACCATATATTTT.

This clone was seen a single time. The chain links TRBV28 to TRBJ2-1, with unresolved D. Trimming left V 3 bases short and J 1 base short, with 7 bases between. Germline V gene lookup returns CDR1 MDHEN and CDR2 SYDVKM. This CDR3 contains 14 residues. CDR3 sequence (DNA): TGTGCCAGCAGTTTCCTCCTTTCCTACAATGAGCAGTTCTTC. As protein: CASSFLLSYNEQFF.

This clone has a single count. V usage is TRBV5-1 and J usage is TRBJ2-6; 7 bases line up with TRBD1. CDR1 and CDR2 (germline): SGHRS, YFSETQ. The CDR3 loop spans 15 amino acids. With 0 bases clipped from V and 5 bases from J, the junction kept 2 bases outside the gene matches. CDR3 amino acids: CASSLEGARANVLTF. In DNA form, the CDR3 reads TGCGCCAGCAGCTTGGAGGGGGCTCGGGCCAACGTCCTGACTTTC.

V is TRBV7-2 and J is TRBJ1-2, with 8 nucleotides matching TRBD1. The ends lost 1 base at V and 8 bases at J; junction bases unmatched: 6. Germline V gene sequence: CDR1 SGHTA, CDR2 FQGNSA. CDR3 length: 14 amino acids. Written as DNA, the CDR3 is TGTGCCAGCAGCTTAGGGGGACAGGTCGGAGGCTACACCTTC. Its translation is CASSLGGQVGGYTF.

The chain has TRBV14 and TRBJ2-7; D gene ambiguous. Trimming took 2 bases from V and 6 from J, leaving 11 bases between them. Germline CDR1 SGHDN, CDR2 FVKESK. This CDR3 spans 13 amino acids. The CDR3 reads CASSQTAVGEQYF. CDR3 sequence (DNA): TGTGCCAGCAGCCAAACAGCAGTTGGCGAGCAGTACTTC.

The genes are TRBV28 and TRBJ1-2; D unresolved. The CDR3 has 12 amino acids. Deletions cut 8 bases from V and 2 bases from J, with 9 bases between. CDR1 and CDR2 (germline): MDHEN, SYDVKM. As DNA, the CDR3 is TGTGCCAGCGCCCGGCGGAACTATGGCTACACCTTC. This translates into CASARRNYGYTF.

The chain combines TRBV19 with TRBJ1-2; 9 bases map to TRBD1. The CDR3 length is 15 residues. V lost 5 bases, J lost 10 bases, and 14 bases stayed unmatched. Germline lookup yields CDR1 LNHDA and CDR2 SQIVND (reference sequence). CDR3 residues: CASSRPMGQGVDYTF. The DNA for the CDR3 is TGTGCCAGTAGTCGTCCTATGGGACAGGGCGTTGACTACACCTTC.

DNA of the CDR3: TGCGCCAGCAGCACCCGACAGCTCACCGGGGAGCTGTTTTTT. Protein sequence: CASSTRQLTGELFF. This chain connects TRBV4-3 to TRBJ2-2, with D possibly matching TRBD1 (5 bases). The CDR3 has 14 amino acids. Trimming removed 5 bases at V and 4 bases at J, with 11 bases between. Germline V gene data show CDR1 as LGHNA and CDR2 as YSLEER.

The V call is TRBV10-3, the J call TRBJ2-3, with 9 bases fitting TRBD2. CDR1 and CDR2 from the germline V gene are ENHRY and SYGVKD. After removal of 6 bases from V and 1 base from J, the junction contained 5 bases not matched to a gene. CDR3 length equals 15 residues. The CDR3 nucleotides read TGTGCCATCAGCGGTAGCGGGAGCGGCACAGATACGCAGTATTTT. It codes for CAISGSGSGTDTQYF.

This chain uses TRBV28 with TRBJ1-5, with D unclear. This CDR3 region has 14 residues. With 8 bases removed from V and 7 bases from J, the gap between germline ends came to 18 bases. CDR1 is MDHEN, CDR2 SYDVKM, per germline. The DNA of the CDR3 is TGTGCCAGCTTCTCTCCGAGGGCAGAGCAGCCCCAGCATTTT. Translating gives CASFSPRAEQPQHF.

The table lists this clone with a count of one. The gene calls are TRBV6-6 and TRBJ2-1, with unresolved D. The CDR3 covers 12 residues. Germline V CDR1 and CDR2: MNHNY, SVGAGI (reference sequence). The V and J ends lost 6 bases and 7 bases respectively, with 10 bases between them. CDR3 sequence (DNA): TGTGCCAGCAGAAGGCCCGAGAATGAGCAGTTCTTC. Its translation is CASRRPENEQFF.

The V call is TRBV30, the J call TRBJ2-3; 8 positions agree with TRBD2. With 3 bases clipped from V and 2 bases from J, the junction kept 7 bases outside the gene matches. There are 15 residues in the CDR3. CDR1 is GTSNPN and CDR2 is SVGIG in the germline V gene (reference sequence). The CDR3 bases are TGTGCCTGGAGCCAGCTACTAGCGGACACAGATACGCAGTATTTT. Its translation is CAWSQLLADTDTQYF.

Comments on this clone: This sample includes further DNA sequences coding for the same CDR3. The chain couples TRBV5-1 to TRBJ2-7; D not certain. Deletions cut 2 bases from V and 6 bases from J, with 15 bases between. Germline assignment: CDR1 SGHRS and CDR2 YFSETQ. The length of the CDR3 is 14 residues. In nucleotides, the CDR3 is TGCGCCAGCAGCTTAGCGCTATCAGGTGGCGAGCAGTACTTC. Translated, it gives CASSLALSGGEQYF.

V gene TRBV5-4 combines with J gene TRBJ2-7; TRBD2 aligns across 9 bases. The V segment lost 3 bases and the J segment 2 bases; nucleotides outside the gene matches: 6. Germline V CDR1 and CDR2: SGHNT, YYREEE (reference sequence). This CDR3 region has 15 residues. The CDR3 reads CASSWGLALPYEQYF. In DNA, the CDR3 is TGTGCCAGCAGCTGGGGACTAGCCTTGCCCTACGAGCAGTACTTC. Full variable domain (rest looked up from reference TRBV5-4 and TRBJ2-7): ETGVTQSPTHLIKTRGQQVTLRCSSQSGHNTVSWYQQALGQGPQFIFQYYREEENGRGNFPPRFSGLQFPNYSSELNVNALELDDSALYLCASSWGLALPYEQYFGPGTRLTVT.

The table lists this clone with a count of one. This chain links TRBV29-1 with TRBJ1-2; D remains ambiguous. CDR1 is SQVTM and CDR2 is ANQGSEA in the germline V gene. Trimming shortened V by 5 bases and J by 3 bases, and 13 bases separated the two germline ends. The CDR3 loop spans 13 amino acids. Written as DNA, the CDR3 is TGCAGCGTTCAAAACACAGAATACTATGGCTACACCTTC. This translates into CSVQNTEYYGYTF.

This clone was seen a few times. This sequence joins TRBV10-3 and TRBJ1-2, with no clear D. This CDR3 spans 13 amino acids. Germline-derived CDR1 and CDR2 are ENHRY and SYGVKD. Trimming left V 0 bases short and J 7 bases short, with 9 bases between. Here the CDR3 DNA reads TGTGCCATCAGTGAGTCGACGAGGGCTGGCTACACCTTC. Encoded protein: CAISESTRAGYTF.